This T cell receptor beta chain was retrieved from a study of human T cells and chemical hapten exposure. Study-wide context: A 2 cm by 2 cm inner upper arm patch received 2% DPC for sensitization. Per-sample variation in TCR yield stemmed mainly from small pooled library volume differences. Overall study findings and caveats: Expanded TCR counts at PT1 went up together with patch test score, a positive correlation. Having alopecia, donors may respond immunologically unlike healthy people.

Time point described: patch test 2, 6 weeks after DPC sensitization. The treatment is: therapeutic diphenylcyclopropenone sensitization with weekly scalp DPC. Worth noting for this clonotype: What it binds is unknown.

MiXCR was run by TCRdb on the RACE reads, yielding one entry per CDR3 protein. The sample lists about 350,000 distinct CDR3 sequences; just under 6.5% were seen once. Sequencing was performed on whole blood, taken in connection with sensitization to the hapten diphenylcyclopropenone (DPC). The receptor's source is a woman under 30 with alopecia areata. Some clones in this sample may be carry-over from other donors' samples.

CDR3 amino acids: CASRLAGRSQTQYF. The CDR3 region has the DNA TGTGCCAGCAGGTTAGCGGGGCGGAGTCAGACCCAGTACTTC. The chain is built from TRBV2 and TRBJ2-5; 8 bases align to TRBD2. Germline V CDR1 and CDR2: SNHLY, FYNNEI. The CDR3 is 14 amino acids. V dropped 6 bases and J dropped 6; count of bases not matched to a gene: 9.